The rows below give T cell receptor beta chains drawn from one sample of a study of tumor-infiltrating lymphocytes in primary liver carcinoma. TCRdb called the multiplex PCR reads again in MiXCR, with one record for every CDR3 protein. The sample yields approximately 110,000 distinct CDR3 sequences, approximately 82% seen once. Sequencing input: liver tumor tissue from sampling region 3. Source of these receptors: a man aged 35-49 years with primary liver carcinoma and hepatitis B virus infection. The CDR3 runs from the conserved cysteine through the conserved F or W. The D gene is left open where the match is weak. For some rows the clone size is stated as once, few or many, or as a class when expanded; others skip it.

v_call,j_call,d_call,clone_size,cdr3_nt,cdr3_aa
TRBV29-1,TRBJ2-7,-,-,TGCGGCGCCATGATATTTGGGACCGGCACTCCCTACGAGCAGTACTTC,CGAMIFGTGTPYEQYF
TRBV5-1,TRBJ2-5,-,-,TGCGCCAACAGCCCCGGGACAAGCCAAGAGACCCAGTACTTC,CANSPGTSQETQYF
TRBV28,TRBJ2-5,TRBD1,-,TGTGCCAACACGCCGGACAGGGTGCTAGAGACCCAGTACTTC,CANTPDRVLETQYF
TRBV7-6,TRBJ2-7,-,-,TGTGCCAGCAGCTTATCCTTCGGGGACGAGCAGTACTTC,CASSLSFGDEQYF
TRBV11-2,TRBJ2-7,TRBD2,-,TGTTCCAGCAGCTTGAGGGAGGGGAGGACTAGCGAGCTCAGTTCCTACGAGCAGTACTTC,CSSSLREGRTSELSSYEQYF
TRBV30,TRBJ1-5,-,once,TGTGCCTGGAATGTACCTGGACATATCAATCAGCCCCAGCATTTT,CAWNVPGHINQPQHF
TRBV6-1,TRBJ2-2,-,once,TGTGCCAGCAGCATTGAGGTCGGGGCCCCCGGGAAGCTGTTTTTT,CASSIEVGAPGKLFF
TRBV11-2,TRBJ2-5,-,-,TGCGCCAGCAGCTTAGGGGCCAGCGGACAAGATAGCCAGTACTTC,CASSLGASGQDSQYF
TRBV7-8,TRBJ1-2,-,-,TGTGCCAGCAGCACCCGACAGGCCGTGAGGGGCTACACCTTC,CASSTRQAVRGYTF
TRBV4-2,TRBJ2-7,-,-,TGTGCCAGCAGCCAAGGGGTAGCGGACAAGCTCGACCAGTACTTC,CASSQGVADKLDQYF
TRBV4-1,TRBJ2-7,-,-,TGCTCCAGTAGCCAAACCCCCGGGACAACCTACGAGCAGTACTTC,CSSSQTPGTTYEQYF
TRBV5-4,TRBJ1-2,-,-,TGTGACAGCAGCCCGGGGGGGGCAGTGGACTATGGCTACTCCTTC,CDSSPGGAVDYGYSF
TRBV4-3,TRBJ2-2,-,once,TGCCCCAGCAGCCAGGGACTGAACACTGGGGAGCTGTTTTTT,CPSSQGLNTGELFF
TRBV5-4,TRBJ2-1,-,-,TGTGCCAGTAACTTGGGGCAGTACAATGAGCAGTTCTTC,CASNLGQYNEQFF
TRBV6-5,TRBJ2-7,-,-,TGTGCCAGCAGTTACTCGCCACAGAGTGGCTATGAGCAGTACTTC,CASSYSPQSGYEQYF
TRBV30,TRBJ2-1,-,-,TGTGCATGGAGTAGGGGGGACCACCTAACTGAGCAGTTCTTC,CAWSRGDHLTEQFF
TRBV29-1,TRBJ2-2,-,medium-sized,TGCAGCGTTGCACAAAAACCGACCGGGGAGCTGTTTTTT,CSVAQKPTGELFF
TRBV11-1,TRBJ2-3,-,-,TGTGCCAGCAATCCACCCCCTGGAGCAGATACGCAGTATTTT,CASNPPPGADTQYF
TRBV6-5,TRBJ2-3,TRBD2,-,TGTGGAAGCAGCCGATCCCTAGCGGGAGGGAGCACAGATACGCAGTATTTT,CGSSRSLAGGSTDTQYF
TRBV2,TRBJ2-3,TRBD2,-,TGTGCCAGCAGTCCGGGACTAGCGGGACGAGGGGATACGCAGTATTTT,CASSPGLAGRGDTQYF
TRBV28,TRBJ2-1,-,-,TGTGCCAGCAGTTCTACGGGAGAGTACAATGGGCAGTTCTTC,CASSSTGEYNGQFF
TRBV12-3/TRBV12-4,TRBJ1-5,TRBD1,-,TGTGCCAGCACTTTTTCAGGGGGCATCAATCAGCCCCAGCATTTT,CASTFSGGINQPQHF
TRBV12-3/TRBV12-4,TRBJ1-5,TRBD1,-,TGTGCCAGCAGATTCGCGACAGGGGGCCATCAACCCCAGCATTTT,CASRFATGGHQPQHF
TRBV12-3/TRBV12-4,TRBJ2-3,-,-,TGTGCCAGCAGTTCCCCAACTAGCAGGAGAAGTACAGATACGCTGTATTTT,CASSSPTSRRSTDTLYF
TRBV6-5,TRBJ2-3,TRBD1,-,TGTGCCAGCAGTTTAACAGGGACAGACACCATAGATACGCAGTATTTT,CASSLTGTDTIDTQYF
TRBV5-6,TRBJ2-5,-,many,TGTGCCAGCAGCTTAGGGCAGGGAGGTGAGACCCAGTACTTC,CASSLGQGGETQYF
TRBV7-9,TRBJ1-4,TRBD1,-,TGTGCCAGCAGCTTAGACAGGGGGCGTGAGACTAATGAAAGACTGTTTTTT,CASSLDRGRETNERLFF
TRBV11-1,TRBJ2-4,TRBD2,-,TGTGACAGCAGCTATCCAGGGACTAGCGGGACCAAAGACATTCAGTACTTC,CDSSYPGTSGTKDIQYF
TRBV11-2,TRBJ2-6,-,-,TGTGCCACCCAGCGGCCGCGTTCCGGGGCCAACGTCATGACTTTC,CATQRPRSGANVMTF
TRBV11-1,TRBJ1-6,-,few,TGTGCCAGCAGTTGGGCACTGGTTTCACCCCTCCACTTT,CASSWALVSPLHF
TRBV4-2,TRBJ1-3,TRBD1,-,TGTACAAGCAGCCGGGAGCCAAGAAGGACAGGGGCTGGAAACACCATATATTTT,CTSSREPRRTGAGNTIYF
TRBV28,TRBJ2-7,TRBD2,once,TGCGCCAACAGTTCCGGACTAGCGTTAGGCTCCTACGAGCAGTACTTC,CANSSGLALGSYEQYF
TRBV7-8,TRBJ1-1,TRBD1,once,TGTGCCAGCAGTCGGACAGGAGTGAACACTGAAGGTTTCTTT,CASSRTGVNTEGFF
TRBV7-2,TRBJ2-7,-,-,TGTGCCAGCAGCGGCGCACTAGGCCGCTCCTACGAGCAGTACTTC,CASSGALGRSYEQYF
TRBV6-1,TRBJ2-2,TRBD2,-,TGTGACAGCAGTGAAATTGCGGGAGTAAGCATCGGGGAGCTGTTTTTT,CDSSEIAGVSIGELFF
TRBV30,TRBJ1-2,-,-,TGTGCCCACATAGACCCCCGGGACGGGGGGTTCTATGGCTACACCTTC,CAHIDPRDGGFYGYTF
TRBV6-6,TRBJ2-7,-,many,TGTGCCAGCAGTTACCCCGAAGGGGGAGGAGACGAGCAGTACTTC,CASSYPEGGGDEQYF
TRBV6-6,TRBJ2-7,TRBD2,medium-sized,TGTGCCAGCAGTTACTCCGGACTAGCGGGCTTAAGCTCCTACGAGCAGTACTTC,CASSYSGLAGLSSYEQYF
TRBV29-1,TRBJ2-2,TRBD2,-,TGCACCGCGGCCCGGACTAGCGGGAAAACCGGGGAGCTGTTTTTT,CTAARTSGKTGELFF
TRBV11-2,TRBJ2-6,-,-,TGTGCCACCCAGCGGCCGCACTCTGGGGTCAACCTCCTGACTTTC,CATQRPHSGVNLLTF
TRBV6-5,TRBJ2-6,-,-,TGTGCCAACAGGTTTTGGGGGAGCTCTGGGGCCAACTTCCTGACTTTC,CANRFWGSSGANFLTF
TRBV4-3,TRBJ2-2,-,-,TGCCCCAGCAGCCAATCTGGGGGTAGGACTCTGAACACCGGGGAGCTGTTTTTT,CPSSQSGGRTLNTGELFF
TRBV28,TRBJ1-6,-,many,TGTGCCAGCAGTCCCGACGGGAGATCACCCCTCCACTTT,CASSPDGRSPLHF
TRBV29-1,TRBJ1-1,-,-,TGCAGCGTTGCCTCGGAATGGGGAATGAACACTGAAGCATTCTTC,CSVASEWGMNTEAFF
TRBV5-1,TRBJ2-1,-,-,TGCGCCAGTAACTTGGATACAGCGGTGAGCTCCTACAATGAGCAGTTCTTC,CASNLDTAVSSYNEQFF
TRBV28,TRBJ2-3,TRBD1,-,TGCGCCAGAAGTTTCGACAGGGTCACAGATACGCAGTATTTT,CARSFDRVTDTQYF
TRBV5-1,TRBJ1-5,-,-,TGCACCAGCAGCTTGGTGGGGACTAGCAATCAGCCCCAGCATTTT,CTSSLVGTSNQPQHF
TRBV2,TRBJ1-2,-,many,TGTGCCAGCAATTTGAGGGGGTCGATCTACTATGGCTACACCTTC,CASNLRGSIYYGYTF
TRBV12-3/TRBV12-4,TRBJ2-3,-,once,-,CASRVAVGSTDTRYF
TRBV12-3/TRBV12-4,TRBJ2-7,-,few,TGTGCCAGCAGCCGCGCTGGGAGCGTGAGCTACGAGCAGTACTTC,CASSRAGSVSYEQYF
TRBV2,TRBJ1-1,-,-,TGTGTCAGCAGTGGACACGGTTTTCCTGAAGCTTTCTTT,CVSSGHGFPEAFF
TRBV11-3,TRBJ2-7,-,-,TGTACCAGCAACCCTGGAGAATGGGACTACGAGCAGTACTTC,CTSNPGEWDYEQYF
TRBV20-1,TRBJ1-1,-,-,TGCAGTGCTAGACCCGACAGAAACACTGAAGCTTTCTTT,CSARPDRNTEAFF
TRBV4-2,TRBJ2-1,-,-,TGTGCCAACATCCAAGAACTAGAAACGAATGAGCAGTTCTTC,CANIQELETNEQFF
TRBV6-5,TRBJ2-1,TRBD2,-,TGTGCTAGCAGTTACTCTGGCGCGGGAGTGCGGAGTAAGCAGTTCTTC,CASSYSGAGVRSKQFF
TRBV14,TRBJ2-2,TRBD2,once,TGTGCCAGCAGCCAAGAAATAGGACTAGCGGGAAACACCGGGGAGCTGTTTTTC,CASSQEIGLAGNTGELFF
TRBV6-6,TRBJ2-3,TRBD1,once,TGTACCAGCAGTCTCGACCTAGGGGGCACAGATACGCGGTATTTT,CTSSLDLGGTDTRYF